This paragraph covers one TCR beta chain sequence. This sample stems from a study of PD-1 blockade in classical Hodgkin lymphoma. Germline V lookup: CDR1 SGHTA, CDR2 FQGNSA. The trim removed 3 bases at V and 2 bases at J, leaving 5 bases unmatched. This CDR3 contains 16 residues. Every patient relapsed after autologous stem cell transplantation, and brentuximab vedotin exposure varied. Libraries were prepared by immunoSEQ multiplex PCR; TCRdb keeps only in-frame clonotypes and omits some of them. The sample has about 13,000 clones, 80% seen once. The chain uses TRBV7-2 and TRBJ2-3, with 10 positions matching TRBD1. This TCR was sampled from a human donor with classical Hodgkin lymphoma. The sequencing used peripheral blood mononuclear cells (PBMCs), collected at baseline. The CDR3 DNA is TGTGCCAGCAGCTTTGTGGGACAGGGGATCACAGATACGCAGTATTTT. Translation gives CASSFVGQGITDTQYF. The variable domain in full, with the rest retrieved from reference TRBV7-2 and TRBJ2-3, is GAGVSQSPSNKVTEKGKDVELRCDPISGHTALYWYRQSLGQGLEFLIYFQGNSAPDKSGLPSDRFSAERTGGSVSTLTIQRTQQEDSAVYLCASSFVGQGITDTQYFGPGTRLTVL.